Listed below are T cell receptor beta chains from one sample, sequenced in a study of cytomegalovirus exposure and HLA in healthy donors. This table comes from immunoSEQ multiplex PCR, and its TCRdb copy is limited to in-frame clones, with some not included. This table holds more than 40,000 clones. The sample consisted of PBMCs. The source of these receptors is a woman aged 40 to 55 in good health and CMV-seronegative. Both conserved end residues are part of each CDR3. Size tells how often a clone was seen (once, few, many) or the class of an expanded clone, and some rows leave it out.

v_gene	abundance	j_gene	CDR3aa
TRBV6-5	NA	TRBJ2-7	CASSYSLPSGYEQYF
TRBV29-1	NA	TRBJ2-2	CSGSPGAEGSGELFF
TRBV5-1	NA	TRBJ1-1	CASGTGNTEAFF
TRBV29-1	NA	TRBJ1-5	CSVADTNLNQPQHF
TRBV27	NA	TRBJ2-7	CASSLNGVSEQYF
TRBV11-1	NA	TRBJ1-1	CASSLEDYTEAFF
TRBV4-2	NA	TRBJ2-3	CASSQAAASHTSDTQYF
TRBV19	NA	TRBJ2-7	CASSKHGTSYEQYF
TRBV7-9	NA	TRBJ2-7	CASSPQAGGGEQYF
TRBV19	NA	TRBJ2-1	CASSIDRGSDNEQFF
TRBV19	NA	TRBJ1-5	CASSEQGNQPQHF
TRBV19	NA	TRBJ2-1	CASSVTGLLYNEQFF
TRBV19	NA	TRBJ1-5	CASCWDYSNQPQHF
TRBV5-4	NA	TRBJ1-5	CASSAINGQEGGQPQHF
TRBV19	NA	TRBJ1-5	CASCAGTGGFVFSNQPQHF
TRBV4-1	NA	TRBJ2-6	CASSQADSSGANVLTF
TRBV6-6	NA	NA	CASSPSGGEQYF
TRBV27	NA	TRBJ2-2	CASSSLRDSQGTGELFF
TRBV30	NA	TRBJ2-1	CACKFPRGPPDNEQFF
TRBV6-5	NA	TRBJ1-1	CASSYSARNTEAFF
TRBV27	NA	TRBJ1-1	CASIAPTRTGDTEAFF
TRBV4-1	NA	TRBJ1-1	CASSQGRGVVRAAFF
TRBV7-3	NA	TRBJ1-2	CASSSAMGGPGYTF
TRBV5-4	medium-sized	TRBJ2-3	CASSLQTIYTDTQYF
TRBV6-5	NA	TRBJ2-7	CASSRDRRQYEQYF
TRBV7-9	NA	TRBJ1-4	CASSSLSEEAQWVREKLFF
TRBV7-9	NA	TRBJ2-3	CASSSGLSTDTQYF